Listed below are T cell receptor beta chains from one sample, sequenced in a study of blood T cell repertoires in COVID-19. The repertoire was sequenced with immunoSEQ multiplex PCR; TCRdb's copy has only in-frame clones and lacks some. Of 45,000 to 65,000 clones in the sample, 75% to 90% were seen once. Specimen: peripheral blood. The receptors were gathered from a human donor with acute or convalescent COVID-19. The donor label of this sample is uncertain. Both conserved end residues are part of each CDR3. Each record gives: J gene, clone size, V gene, D gene, CDR3 DNA, CDR3 protein. The D gene is left open where the match is weak. A row's size may be missing; if present it is once, few, many or a size class.

>TRBJ1-3|-|TRBV10-2|-
TGCGCCAGCAGTGACGGGGGGCTTTCTGGAAACACCATATATTTT
CASSDGGLSGNTIYF
>TRBJ2-4|-|TRBV15|-
TGTGCCACCAGCAGAGATCGGTACGGGGTAAACATTCAGTACTTC
CATSRDRYGVNIQYF
>TRBJ2-7|-|TRBV28|TRBD1
TGTGCCAGCCGACAGGGGGACTACGAGCAGTACTTC
CASRQGDYEQYF
>TRBJ2-5|-|TRBV7-9|-
TGTGCCAGCAGCAAATCAGACTTTTTGGAGACCCAGTACTTC
CASSKSDFLETQYF
>TRBJ2-5|-|TRBV11-2|-
TGTGCCAGCAGCTCCGTATCAACTCCCCTCCAAGAGACCCAGTACTTC
CASSSVSTPLQETQYF
>TRBJ1-6|once|TRBV28|-
TGTGCCAGCGGCAGTTTCTTACCAGCGGCAGAACCACCCCTCCACTTT
CASGSFLPAAEPPLHF
>TRBJ2-2|-|TRBV18|-
TGTGCCAGCTCACCTTCCAGGCCCGCGAACACCGGGGAGCTGTTTTTT
CASSPSRPANTGELFF
>TRBJ2-3|once|TRBV28|TRBD1
TGTGCCAGCAGTTTGGACAGGGGGAGCGAATCTAGCACAGATACGCAGTATTTT
CASSLDRGSESSTDTQYF
>TRBJ2-5|-|TRBV7-7|TRBD2
TGTGCCAGCAGCCGCGTTGGTAGCGGGGTCCAAGAGACCCAGTACTTC
CASSRVGSGVQETQYF
>TRBJ1-6|-|TRBV6-6|-
TGTGCCAGCAGTTACTCCGGGTATTCACCCCTCCACTTT
CASSYSGYSPLHF
>TRBJ2-7|-|TRBV7-2|-
TGTGCCAGCAGCAGAGAAGGGTCCGGGAGTCAGTACGAGCAGTACTTC
CASSREGSGSQYEQYF
>TRBJ2-7|-|TRBV19|-
TGTGCCAGTACCCCGACGGTGGGACAAACCTACGAGCAGTACTTC
CASTPTVGQTYEQYF
>TRBJ2-2|-|TRBV24-1|TRBD1
TGTGCCACGGGGACAGCCTCCACGAACACCGGGGAGCTGTTTTTT
CATGTASTNTGELFF
>TRBJ1-5|-|TRBV5-1|-
TGCGCCAGCAGCTTTAGAAGAAATAGCAATCAGCCCCAGCATTTT
CASSFRRNSNQPQHF
>TRBJ2-3|-|TRBV7-9|TRBD1
TGTGCCAGCAGCTTAGCGGAAGCAGGGGGCAGAGATACGCAGTATTTT
CASSLAEAGGRDTQYF
>TRBJ2-2|-|TRBV9|-
TGTGCCAGCAGCCCTAGCTTCGCCACCGGGGAGCTGTTTTTT
CASSPSFATGELFF
>TRBJ1-6|-|TRBV6-4|-
TGTGCCAGCAGCGCCGAAACAGGAACTCCACCCCTCCACTTT
CASSAETGTPPLHF
>TRBJ2-3|few|TRBV9|TRBD2
TGTGCCAGCAGCGTAGGTAGCGGGAGGGCTAGCACAGATACGCAGTATTTT
CASSVGSGRASTDTQYF
>TRBJ1-6|-|TRBV6-6|-
TGTGCCAGCAGCCCGATTCGGACAGCGGTTAATTCACCCCTCCACTTT
CASSPIRTAVNSPLHF
>TRBJ1-2|-|TRBV7-6|-
TGTGCCAGCAGCTTAAGGAGCGGACCTGGGGATGGCTACACCTTC
CASSLRSGPGDGYTF
>TRBJ1-5|-|TRBV2|-
TGTGCCAGCAGTGAATGGGGGGGGGCTCTCAATCAGCCCCAGCATTTT
CASSEWGGALNQPQHF
>TRBJ1-4|-|TRBV7-6|-
TGTGCCAGCAGCTTAGTAGCAGGGGAGAAAGAAAAACTGTTTTTT
CASSLVAGEKEKLFF
>TRBJ2-2|-|TRBV29-1|-
TGCAGCGTGAACGGGGTCGCGAACACCGGGGAGCTGTTTTTT
CSVNGVANTGELFF
>TRBJ2-7|once|TRBV19|-
TGTGCCAGTAGACCGGGGACTCCCGATCCCGTTGAGTACTTC
CASRPGTPDPVEYF
>TRBJ1-1|-|TRBV5-1|TRBD1
TGCGCCAGCACCGTTGAAGGGGGCGCGTACACTGAAGCTTTCTTT
CASTVEGGAYTEAFF
>TRBJ2-7|-|TRBV18|TRBD2
TGTGCCAGCTCATCGGGATTAGCGGGACTCGGGGAGCAGTACTTC
CASSSGLAGLGEQYF
>TRBJ1-2|-|TRBV7-8|-
TGTGCCAGCATAGGAATCTCACAGGGAGGCTACACCTTC
CASIGISQGGYTF
>TRBJ2-5|-|TRBV18|-
TGTGCCAGCTCACCACCCGGGCAAGAGACCCAGTACTTC
CASSPPGQETQYF
>TRBJ2-3|-|TRBV24-1|TRBD2
TGTGCCACCAGTGACAGGAGCGGGAGAAGAATAGATACGCAGTATTTT
CATSDRSGRRIDTQYF
>TRBJ1-4|-|TRBV9|-
TGTGCCAGCAGCGCAGAGACAGATGAAAAACTGTTTTTT
CASSAETDEKLFF
>TRBJ2-2|-|TRBV19|-
TGTGCCAGTAGTATAGGAGCGAACACCGGGGAGCTGTTTTTT
CASSIGANTGELFF
>TRBJ2-1|once|TRBV18|-
TGTGCCAGCTCACCTCGGCGGGGCCGAGACAATGAGCAGTTCTTC
CASSPRRGRDNEQFF
>TRBJ1-4|-|TRBV28|-
TGTGCCAGCAGAGTGGACAGCGCAACTAATGAAAAACTGTTTTTT
CASRVDSATNEKLFF
>TRBJ2-2|few|TRBV28|TRBD2
TGTGCCAGCAGTCCTGACGGAGGACTAGACTGGACCGGGGAGCTGTTTTTT
CASSPDGGLDWTGELFF
>TRBJ1-2|-|TRBV5-1|-
TGCGCCAGCAGCTTAGGCAGGGGCGCCTATGGCTACACCTTC
CASSLGRGAYGYTF
>TRBJ1-6|-|TRBV6-1|TRBD1
TGTGCCAGCAGTGACCGACAGGGACGAAGCTCCTATAATTCACCCCTCCACTTT
CASSDRQGRSSYNSPLHF
>TRBJ2-7|-|TRBV18|TRBD1
TGTGCCAGCTCACCGGACAGGATTGGAGAGCAGTACTTC
CASSPDRIGEQYF
>TRBJ2-2|-|TRBV7-6|TRBD1
TGTGCCAGCAGCCCCCGGACAGGGCCAGGGGGCACCGGGGAGCTGTTTTTT
CASSPRTGPGGTGELFF
>TRBJ1-1|-|TRBV18|-
TGTGCCAGCTCAGAGACAGGTAGCACTGAAGCTTTCTTT
CASSETGSTEAFF
>TRBJ1-3|few|TRBV7-9|TRBD1
TGTGCCAGCAGCTTCCCATGGACAGGGGGCAACACCATATATTTT
CASSFPWTGGNTIYF